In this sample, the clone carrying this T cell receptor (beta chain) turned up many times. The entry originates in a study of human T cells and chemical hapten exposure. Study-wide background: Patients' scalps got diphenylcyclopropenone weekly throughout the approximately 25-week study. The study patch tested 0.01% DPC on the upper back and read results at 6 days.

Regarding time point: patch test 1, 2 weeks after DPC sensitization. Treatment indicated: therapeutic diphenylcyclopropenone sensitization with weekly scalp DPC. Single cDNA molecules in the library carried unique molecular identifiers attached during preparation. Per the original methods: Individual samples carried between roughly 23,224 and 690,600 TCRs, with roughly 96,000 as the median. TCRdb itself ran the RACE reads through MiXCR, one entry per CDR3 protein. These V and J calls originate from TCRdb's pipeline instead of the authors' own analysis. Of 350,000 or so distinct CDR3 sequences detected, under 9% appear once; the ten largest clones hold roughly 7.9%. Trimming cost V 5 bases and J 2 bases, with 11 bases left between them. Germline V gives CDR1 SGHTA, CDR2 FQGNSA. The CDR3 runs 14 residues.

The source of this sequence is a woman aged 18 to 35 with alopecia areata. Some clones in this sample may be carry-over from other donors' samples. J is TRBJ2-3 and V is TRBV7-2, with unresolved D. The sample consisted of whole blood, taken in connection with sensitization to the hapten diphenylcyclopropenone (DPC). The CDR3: CASSPFVDTDTQYF. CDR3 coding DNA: TGTGCCAGCAGCCCTTTTGTAGACACAGATACGCAGTATTTT.